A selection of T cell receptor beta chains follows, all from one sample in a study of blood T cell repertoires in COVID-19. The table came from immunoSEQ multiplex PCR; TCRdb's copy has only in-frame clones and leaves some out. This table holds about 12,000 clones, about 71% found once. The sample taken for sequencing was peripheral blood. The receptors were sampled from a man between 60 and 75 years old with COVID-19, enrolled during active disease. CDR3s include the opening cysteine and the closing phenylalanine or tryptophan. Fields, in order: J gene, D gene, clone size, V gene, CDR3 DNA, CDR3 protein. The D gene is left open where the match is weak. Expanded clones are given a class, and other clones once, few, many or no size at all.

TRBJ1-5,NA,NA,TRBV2,TGTGCCAGCAGCTATGACAGTAGCAATCAGCCCCAGCATTTT,CASSYDSSNQPQHF
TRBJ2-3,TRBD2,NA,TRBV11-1,TGTGCCAGCAGCCTGCTAGCGGGTTTCACAGATACGCAGTATTTT,CASSLLAGFTDTQYF
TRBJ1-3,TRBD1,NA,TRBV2,TGTGCCAGAGGGGGACAGACCGAGAGCTCTGGAAACACCATATATTTT,CARGGQTESSGNTIYF
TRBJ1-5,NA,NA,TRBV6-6,TGTGCCAGCACTCCACCCGGGTTTGGGAATCAGCCCCAGCATTTT,CASTPPGFGNQPQHF
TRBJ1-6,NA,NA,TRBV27,TGTGCCAGCAGTTTAGGGGCAAACTCACCCCTCCACTTT,CASSLGANSPLHF
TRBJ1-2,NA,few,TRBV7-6,TGTGCCAGCAGCAGAGGGCCCGAAGGAGGCTACACCTTC,CASSRGPEGGYTF
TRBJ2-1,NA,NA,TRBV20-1,TGCAGTGCTAGTAGCCTGTATAGCGGATACAATGAGCAGTTCTTC,CSASSLYSGYNEQFF
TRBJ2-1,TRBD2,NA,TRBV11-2,TGTGCCAGCAGCTTAAGGGCTAGCGGGAGCCGTATGGATGAGCAGTTCTTC,CASSLRASGSRMDEQFF
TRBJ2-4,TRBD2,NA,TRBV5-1,TGCGCCAGCAGCCATCTGGGGGCAAGCGGGAGCGATAAAAACATTCAGTACTTC,CASSHLGASGSDKNIQYF
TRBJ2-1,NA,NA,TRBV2,TGTGCCAGCAGTGTAGGGGGAAGCTCCTACAATGAGCAGTTCTTC,CASSVGGSSYNEQFF
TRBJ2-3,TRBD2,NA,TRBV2,TGTGCCAGCAGTGGGATAGCGGGGAGCGCAGATACGCAGTATTTT,CASSGIAGSADTQYF
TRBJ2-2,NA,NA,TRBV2,TGTGCCAACCGACTAGTCCGAACGGGCACCGGGGAGCTGTTTTTT,CANRLVRTGTGELFF
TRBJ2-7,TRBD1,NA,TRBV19,TGTGCCAGCGGAGGACAGGCAACCTACGAGCAGTACTTC,CASGGQATYEQYF
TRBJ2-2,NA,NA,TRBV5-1,TGCGCCAGCAGCTTGGGCCGTGGCTGGGCCAGACCGAACACCGGGGAGCTGTTTTTT,CASSLGRGWARPNTGELFF
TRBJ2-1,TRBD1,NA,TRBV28,TGTGCCAGCAGAACCTCTCTAGGGGGCAACGGGCAGTTCTTC,CASRTSLGGNGQFF
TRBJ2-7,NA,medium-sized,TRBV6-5,TGTGCCAGCAGGAGGACAGTAACCTACGAGCAGTACTTC,CASRRTVTYEQYF
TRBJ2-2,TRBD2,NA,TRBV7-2,TGTGCCAGCAGCCCGTGGGGACTAGCGGGGCCCAACACCGGGGAGCTGTTTTTT,CASSPWGLAGPNTGELFF
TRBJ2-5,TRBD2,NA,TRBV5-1,TGCGCCAGCGGGACTAGCGGGGGGTCTGGAGAGACCCAGTACTTC,CASGTSGGSGETQYF
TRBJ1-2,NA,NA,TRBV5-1,TGCGCCAGCAGCCCTGGGGGGGGCGATGGCTACACCTTC,CASSPGGGDGYTF
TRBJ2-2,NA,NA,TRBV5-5,TGTGCCAGCAGCTTGGTCGGGGAAACGGGCGGGGAGCTGTTTTTT,CASSLVGETGGELFF
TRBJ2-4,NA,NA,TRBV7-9,TGTGCCAGCAGCCCAGGGGAGGGAGGCAAAAACATTCAGTACTTC,CASSPGEGGKNIQYF
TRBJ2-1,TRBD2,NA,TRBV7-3,TGTGCCAGCAGCTTCCTGCTAGCGGGAGGGCACAATGAGCAGTTCTTC,CASSFLLAGGHNEQFF
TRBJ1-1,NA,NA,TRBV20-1,TGCAGTGCCCCCGGTATCTATGAAGCTTTCTTT,CSAPGIYEAFF
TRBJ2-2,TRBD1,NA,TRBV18,TGTGCCAGCTCACCTAGACAGGGGACGAACACCGGGGAGCTGTTTTTT,CASSPRQGTNTGELFF
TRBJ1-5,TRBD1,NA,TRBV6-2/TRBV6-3,TGTGCCAGCAGTTTCGGGACAGGGGTACAGCCCCAGCATTTT,CASSFGTGVQPQHF
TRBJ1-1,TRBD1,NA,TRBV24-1,TGTGCCACAAGAGCGACAGGGGGCTTGAGGGCTTTCTTT,CATRATGGLRAFF
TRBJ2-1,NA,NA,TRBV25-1,TGTGCCAGTGCAGGGTGGTATGAGCAGTTCTTC,CASAGWYEQFF
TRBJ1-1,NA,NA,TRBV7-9,TGTGCCAGCAGCTCCAATACAGGGAAGTCGACGGCTTTCTTT,CASSSNTGKSTAFF
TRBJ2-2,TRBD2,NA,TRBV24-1,TGTGCCACCAGTGATTCCCGCTGGACTAGCGGGGCGCTGAACACCGGGGAGCTGTTTTTT,CATSDSRWTSGALNTGELFF
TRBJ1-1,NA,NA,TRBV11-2,TGTGCCAGCAGCTTATGGCTCGCAGGCGCAAAGAACACTGAAGCTTTCTTT,CASSLWLAGAKNTEAFF
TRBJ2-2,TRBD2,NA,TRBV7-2,TGTGCCAGCAGCTTGGGACTAGCGAAAACCGGGGAGCTGTTTTTT,CASSLGLAKTGELFF
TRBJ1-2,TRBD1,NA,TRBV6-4,TGTGCCAGCAGCGGTGACAGGGGAGGCTACACCTTC,CASSGDRGGYTF
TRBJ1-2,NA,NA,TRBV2,TGTGCCAGCAGACCAGGGGAGTTCTATGGCTACACCTTC,CASRPGEFYGYTF
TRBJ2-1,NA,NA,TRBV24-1,TGTGCCACCAGCTCTGAGGACCGGGGGTTCAATGAGCAGTTCTTC,CATSSEDRGFNEQFF
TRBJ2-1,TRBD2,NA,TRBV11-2,TGTGCCAGCAGCTTAGAATGGCGGGAGGGTTACAATGAGCAGTTCTTC,CASSLEWREGYNEQFF
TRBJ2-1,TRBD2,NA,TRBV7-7,TGTGCTAGCAGCCGGCGACTAGCGGGAGACAATGAGCAGTTCTTC,CASSRRLAGDNEQFF
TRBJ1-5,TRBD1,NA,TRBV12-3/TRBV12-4,TGTGCCAGCAGCGGGACAGGGGATCAGCCCCAGCATTTT,CASSGTGDQPQHF
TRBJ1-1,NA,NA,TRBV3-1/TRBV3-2,TGTGCCAGCAGCCAGAGAGGTAACCACGGGGCTTTCTTT,CASSQRGNHGAFF
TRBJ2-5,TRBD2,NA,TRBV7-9,TGTGCCAGCAGCCCCGGACTAGCGGCAGTCGGGTACCAAGAGACCCAGTACTTC,CASSPGLAAVGYQETQYF
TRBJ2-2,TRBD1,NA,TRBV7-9,TGTGCCAGCAGCAGACAGGGGAACACCGGGGAGCTGTTTTTT,CASSRQGNTGELFF
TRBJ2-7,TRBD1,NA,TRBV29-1,TGCAGCGTGGGGACAGATACCTACGAGCAGTACTTC,CSVGTDTYEQYF
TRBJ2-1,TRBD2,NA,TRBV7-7,TGTGCCAGCAGCTTAGGAGGACTAGCGGGGGGCGAGCAGTTCTTC,CASSLGGLAGGEQFF
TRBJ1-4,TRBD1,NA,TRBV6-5,TGTGCCAGCAGACCCGGGTCCCCAGGGGGAAAACTGTTTTTT,CASRPGSPGGKLFF
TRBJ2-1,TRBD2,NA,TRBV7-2,TGTGCCAGCAGCTTGTCCGGGACTAACTCCTACAATGAGCAGTTCTTC,CASSLSGTNSYNEQFF
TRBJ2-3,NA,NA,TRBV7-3,TGTGCCAGCAGGCCCGGCGGAGCTAGTACAGATACGCAGTATTTT,CASRPGGASTDTQYF
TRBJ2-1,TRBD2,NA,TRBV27,TGTGCCAGCACGACTAGCGGGAGAGGGAATGAGCAGTTCTTC,CASTTSGRGNEQFF
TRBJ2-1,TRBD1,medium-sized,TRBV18,TGTGCCAGCTCACCACTGACAGGGAATTTAAATGAGCAGTTCTTC,CASSPLTGNLNEQFF
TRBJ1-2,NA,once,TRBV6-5,TGTGCCAGCACCTCACTAGGGGGTTATGGCTACACCTTC,CASTSLGGYGYTF